This TCR beta chain was observed in a study of T cell responses to AZD1222 COVID-19 vaccine. Regarding this clone: The antigen remains unidentified.

Germline CDR1 and CDR2: SGHAT and FQDESV (reference sequence). Trimming cost V 3 bases and J 6 bases; bases outside gene matches: 5. The CDR3 covers 14 residues. The study's findings and limits: After two AZD1222 doses, spike-specific TCR breadth and depth rose versus day 0. In a largely white British group with more females than males, clonal diversity was possibly underestimated. No repertoire was sampled before or during the peak T cell response, only after it.

Clones were sequenced by immunoSEQ multiplex PCR, and TCRdb holds only the in-frame ones, with some missing. The profile shows 110,000 to 150,000 clones, around 90% of them singletons. This TCR was recovered from an adult in good health. The chain links TRBV11-1 to TRBJ2-1; 7 bases align to TRBD1. This specimen consisted of peripheral blood, obtained on day 0 of AZD1222 vaccination. CDR3 residues: CASSFDRVGNEQFF. For the CDR3, the DNA is TGTGCCAGCAGCTTTGACAGGGTGGGCAATGAGCAGTTCTTC.